One sample yielded the 19 T cell receptor beta chains listed below, sequenced in a study of blood T cell repertoires in COVID-19. The assay was immunoSEQ multiplex PCR, and TCRdb's table has in-frame clones only and misses some. This table holds 150,000 to 200,000 clones, about 84% found once. The sample comprised PBMCs or T cells enriched from blood (not recorded which). These receptors came from a man aged 40-50 years who had recovered from COVID-19.

CDR3 amino acids: CATKGDGDLEAFF. The DNA of the CDR3 is TGTGCCACCAAGGGGGACGGGGACCTAGAAGCTTTCTTT. The V and J genes are TRBV24-1 and TRBJ1-1; D is possibly TRBD1 (6 bases). Deletions cut 8 bases from V and 8 bases from J, with 17 bases between. Germline V CDR1 and CDR2: KGHDR, SFDVKD. The CDR3 contains 13 residues.

This clone was seen a single time. This sequence joins TRBV25-1 and TRBJ2-1; TRBD2 matches at 10 bases. The germline V gene has CDR1 MGHDK and CDR2 SYGVNS. J was trimmed by 6 bases and V by 6 bases; bases with no gene match: 8. This CDR3 region has 15 residues. This CDR3 reads CASRLSGGALNEQFF. DNA for the CDR3: TGTGCCAGCAGGCTAAGCGGGGGGGCTCTCAATGAGCAGTTCTTC.

CDR3 protein: CASALGTGGTGELFF. CDR3 DNA sequence: TGTGCTAGTGCCCTCGGGACAGGGGGCACCGGGGAGCTGTTTTTT. The chain joins TRBV12-5 to TRBJ2-2; 11 nucleotides align to TRBD1. With V trimmed by 7 bases and J by 4 bases, 5 bases remained unmatched. Germline lookup yields CDR1 LGHNT and CDR2 FRNRAP. This CDR3 spans 15 amino acids.

This chain links TRBV5-4 with TRBJ2-2; 8 positions agree with TRBD2. Germline V lookup: CDR1 SGHNT, CDR2 YYREEE (reference sequence). The CDR3 runs 15 residues. The V and J ends lost 2 bases and 0 bases, in that order; junction bases with no gene match: 0. As DNA, the CDR3 is TGTGCCAGCAGCTTTAGCGGGGCGAACACCGGGGAGCTGTTTTTT. As protein: CASSFSGANTGELFF.

This chain links TRBV7-9 with TRBJ2-3; 12 bases agree with TRBD2. The CDR3 is 15 residues long. V dropped 5 bases and J dropped 6; count of bases not matched to a gene: 6. The germline V gene encodes CDR1 SEHNR and CDR2 FQNEAQ (reference sequence). Here the CDR3 reads CASSPEGLAGDTQYF. The CDR3 nucleotides read TGTGCCAGCAGCCCCGAAGGACTAGCGGGGGATACGCAGTATTTT.

This chain joins TRBV5-6 and TRBJ1-1; TRBD1 matches 7 bases. The V and J ends lost 2 bases and 2 bases, in that order; junction bases with no gene match: 6. Germline loops: CDR1 SGHDT, CDR2 YYEEEE. The CDR3 extends over 15 amino acids. The CDR3 DNA sequence: TGTGCCAGCAGCTTCCGGACAGGTTTTAACACTGAAGCTTTCTTT. Its translation: CASSFRTGFNTEAFF.

The V gene is TRBV19, the J gene TRBJ2-1; D perhaps matches TRBD1 (6 bases). This CDR3 is 13 amino acids long. Trimming pared 6 bases from V and 10 bases from J, leaving 16 bases between. From germline, CDR1 is LNHDA and CDR2 SQIVND (reference sequence). CDR3 nucleotides: TGTGCCAGTAGCATCTCCAGGGGACGCGAGCAGTTCTTC. As protein: CASSISRGREQFF.

The genes are TRBV5-1 and TRBJ2-3; TRBD1 matches 10 bases. V was clipped by 8 bases and J by 5 bases; unmatched bases: 5. The length of the CDR3 is 13 residues. Germline V lookup: CDR1 SGHRS, CDR2 YFSETQ. CDR3 amino acids: CASQRDRGDTQYF. CDR3 in DNA: TGCGCCAGTCAACGGGACAGGGGAGATACGCAGTATTTT.

This clone was observed a single time. As DNA, the CDR3 is TGTGCCAGTAGTATATTGCAGGGGGCGAAGGATGAGCAGTTCTTC. It codes for CASSILQGAKDEQFF. This sequence joins TRBV19 and TRBJ2-1; 8 positions agree with TRBD1. J was trimmed by 8 bases and V by 2 bases; bases with no gene match: 8. CDR3 length equals 15 residues. The germline V gene encodes CDR1 LNHDA and CDR2 SQIVND (reference sequence).

V is TRBV2 and J is TRBJ2-1; 8 nucleotides agree with TRBD1. In germline, CDR1 is SNHLY, CDR2 FYNNEI. There are 15 residues in the CDR3. Trimming at V came to 5 bases and at J to 9 bases, leaving 12 bases not matched to a gene. This chain's CDR3 is CASSTTGTGNGEQFF. CDR3 nucleotides: TGTGCCAGCAGTACAACCGGGACAGGTAACGGTGAGCAGTTCTTC. The full variable domain, with the rest looked up from reference TRBV2 and TRBJ2-1, is EPEVTQTPSHQVTQMGQEVILRCVPISNHLYFYWYRQILGQKVEFLVSFYNNEISEKSEIFDDQFSVERPDGSNFTLKIRSTKLEDSAMYFCASSTTGTGNGEQFFGPGTRLTVL.

Only a few counts were recorded for this clone. The rearrangement links TRBV9 to TRBJ1-1; 7 bases align to TRBD1. Germline assignment: CDR1 SGDLS and CDR2 YYNGEE. This CDR3 has 13 amino acids. V gave up 4 bases and J gave up 5 bases; unmatched junction bases: 5. The CDR3 sequence: CASSTRGWTEAFF. As DNA, the CDR3 is TGTGCCAGCAGCACCAGGGGGTGGACTGAAGCTTTCTTT.

The rearrangement links TRBV4-2 to TRBJ2-2; 9 bases match TRBD2. Germline V gene sequence: CDR1 LGHNA, CDR2 YNFKEQ. With 1 base clipped from V and 7 bases from J, the junction kept 13 bases outside the gene matches. CDR3 length equals 18 residues. This chain's CDR3 is CASSQALWAGGPDGELFF. The CDR3 nucleotides read TGTGCCAGCAGCCAAGCCCTCTGGGCGGGGGGGCCCGACGGGGAGCTGTTTTTT.

The V call is TRBV2, the J call TRBJ2-7, with D perhaps matching TRBD1 (6 bases). Germline assignment: CDR1 SNHLY and CDR2 FYNNEI. The CDR3 has 17 residues. V shed 7 bases and J shed 5 bases, with 27 bases lying between them. The CDR3 sequence is CASTESEKRRGGNEQYV. The CDR3 coding sequence is TGTGCCAGCACAGAATCTGAAAAGAGGAGAGGGGGTAACGAGCAGTACGTC.

The CDR3 region has the DNA TGTGCCAGCAGGGGACAGATCAACTATGGCTACACCTTC. Protein product: CASRGQINYGYTF. The gene calls are TRBV6-5 and TRBJ1-2; TRBD1 matches at 7 bases. The CDR3 totals 13 residues. CDR1 MNHEY and CDR2 SVGAGI come from the germline V gene. Unmatched junction bases numbered 3, after V lost 6 bases and J lost 2 bases.

V gene TRBV2 combines with J gene TRBJ1-5; 8 bases align to TRBD1. With 7 bases clipped from V and 5 bases from J, the junction kept 7 bases outside the gene matches. Germline CDR1 reads SNHLY; CDR2 reads FYNNEI. CDR3 length: 14 residues. CDR3 region: CASMDRAGYQPQHF. The DNA of the CDR3 is TGTGCCAGCATGGACAGGGCGGGCTATCAGCCCCAGCATTTT.

V and J are TRBV4-2 and TRBJ2-2; tentatively, D is TRBD2 (5 bases). With 4 bases removed from V and 2 bases from J, the gap between germline ends came to 11 bases. This CDR3 has 15 amino acids. Per germline, CDR1 LGHNA and CDR2 YNFKEQ. CDR3 nucleotides: TGTGCCAGCAGCCCTCGAGGGCTAAACACCGGGGAGCTGTTTTTT. Protein sequence: CASSPRGLNTGELFF.

This clone has a handful of counts. The V gene is TRBV6-5, the J gene TRBJ1-5, with 11 positions matching TRBD1. There are 12 residues in the CDR3. Germline CDR1 and CDR2: MNHEY and SVGAGI. V trimming: 9 bases; J trimming: 5 bases; junction bases outside the gene matches: 0. Here the CDR3 DNA reads TGTGCCAGGGGACAGGGGGATCAGCCCCAGCATTTT. It specifies CARGQGDQPQHF.

This clone was seen more than once but under ten times. The rearrangement joins TRBV11-3 to TRBJ1-2; 10 nucleotides agree with TRBD1. Per the germline V gene, CDR1 is SGHNT and CDR2 is YENEEA. Trimming took 1 base from V and 5 from J; bases not matched to a gene: 4. There are 15 residues in the CDR3. The CDR3 region is CASSLGDRGFYGYTF. The CDR3 DNA reads TGTGCCAGCAGCTTAGGGGACAGGGGTTTTTATGGCTACACCTTC. Variable domain in full (rest from reference TRBV11-3 and TRBJ1-2): EAGVVQSPRYKIIEKKQPVAFWCNPISGHNTLYWYLQNLGQGPELLIRYENEEAVDDSQLPKDRFSAERLKGVDSTLKIQPAELGDSAVYLCASSLGDRGFYGYTFGSGTRLTVV.

This chain uses TRBV7-3 with TRBJ1-2; 10 bases fit TRBD1. Looked up from germline, CDR1 is SGHTA and CDR2 is FQGTGA. This CDR3 has 15 residues. Germline trimming cut 3 bases from V and 0 bases from J; bases unmatched to any gene: 1. The CDR3 DNA reads as TGTGCCAGCAGCTTCGGACAGGGGGCTAACTATGGCTACACCTTC. Amino acid sequence: CASSFGQGANYGYTF.